What follows describes a single T cell receptor beta chain. The method was immunoSEQ multiplex PCR; TCRdb's version includes in-frame clones alone and lacks a portion of them. This table has 70,000 to 90,000 clones, approximately 79% appearing once. J lost 9 bases, V lost 5 bases, and 3 bases had no gene match. Germline CDR1 is SNHLY and CDR2 is FYNNEI. CDR3 length: 14 residues. This sample is part of a study of blood T cell repertoires in COVID-19. The TCR comes from a human donor with acute or convalescent COVID-19. The donor label of this sample is uncertain. The V call is TRBV2, the J call TRBJ1-6, with 11 bases lining up with TRBD1. The sequenced sample was peripheral blood. Here the CDR3 reads CASSTGTGGSPLHF. The CDR3 nucleotides read TGTGCCAGCAGTACCGGGACAGGGGGTTCACCCCTCCACTTT.